This T cell receptor beta chain came from a study of T cell responses to AZD1222 COVID-19 vaccine. Findings and caveats of the study: The CD4 TCRs associated with vaccination extended across spike and predominated at 160-218 and 743-854. A rise in Spike-specific TCR breadth and depth followed two AZD1222 doses. Of the AZD1222 recipients, only 5 or 6 were seropositive at baseline.

Profiled with immunoSEQ multiplex PCR; TCRdb holds only in-frame clones, not every one. This sample carries 140,000 or so clones, 85% to 95% of them seen once, and the ten largest clones take roughly 12%. Notes on this clone: The target antigen is unknown.

V lost 2 bases and J lost 2, with 8 bases in between. Looked up from germline, CDR1 is SQVTM and CDR2 is ANQGSEA. This CDR3 contains 13 residues. The sequenced sample was peripheral blood, obtained after recovery from COVID-19. This clonotype was sampled from an adult who had recovered from COVID-19. This chain joins TRBV29-1 and TRBJ2-3; D remains ambiguous. As DNA, the CDR3 is TGCAGCGTTGAACAGAAGTCCACAGATACGCAGTATTTT. It encodes CSVEQKSTDTQYF.